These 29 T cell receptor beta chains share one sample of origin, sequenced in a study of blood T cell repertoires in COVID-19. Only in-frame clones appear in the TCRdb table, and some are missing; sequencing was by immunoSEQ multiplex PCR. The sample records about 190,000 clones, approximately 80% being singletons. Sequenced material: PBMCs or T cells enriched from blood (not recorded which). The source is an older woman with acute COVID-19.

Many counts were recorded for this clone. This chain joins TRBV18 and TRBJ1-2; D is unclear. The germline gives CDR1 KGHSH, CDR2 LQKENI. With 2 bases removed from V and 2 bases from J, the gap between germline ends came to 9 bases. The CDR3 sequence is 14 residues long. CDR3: CASSPDKMNYGYTF. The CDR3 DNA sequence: TGTGCCAGCTCACCAGACAAGATGAACTATGGCTACACCTTC.

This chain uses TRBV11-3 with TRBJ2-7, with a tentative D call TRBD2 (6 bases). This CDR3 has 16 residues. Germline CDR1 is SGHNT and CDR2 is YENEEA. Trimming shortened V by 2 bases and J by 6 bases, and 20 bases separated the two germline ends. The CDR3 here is CASSLRSGSVLREQYF. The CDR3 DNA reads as TGTGCCAGCAGCTTAAGGTCCGGGAGCGTCCTGCGCGAGCAGTACTTC.

This chain's CDR3 is CASGRWGASEQFF. The CDR3 nucleotides read TGTGCCAGCGGGCGTTGGGGAGCGAGTGAGCAGTTCTTC. The chain recombines TRBV7-9 with TRBJ2-1; D possibly corresponds to TRBD2 (5 bases). With 8 bases removed from V and 9 bases from J, the gap between germline ends came to 17 bases. CDR1 is SEHNR and CDR2 is FQNEAQ in the germline V gene (reference sequence). The CDR3 is 13 amino acids.

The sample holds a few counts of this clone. CDR3 region: CASNRDRGWGYTF. The CDR3 region has the DNA TGTGCCAGCAACCGGGACAGGGGATGGGGCTACACCTTC. The chain carries TRBV9 and TRBJ1-2; 10 bases map to TRBD1. The germline V gene encodes CDR1 SGDLS and CDR2 YYNGEE. The ends lost 6 bases at V and 8 bases at J; junction bases unmatched: 7. The CDR3 has 13 amino acids.

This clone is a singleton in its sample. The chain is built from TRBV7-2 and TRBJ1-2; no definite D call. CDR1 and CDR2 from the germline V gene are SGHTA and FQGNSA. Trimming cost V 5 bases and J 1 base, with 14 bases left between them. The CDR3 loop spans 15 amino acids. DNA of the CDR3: TGTGCCAGCAGCGCCGCGGCTAGGAGTAACTATGGCTACACCTTC. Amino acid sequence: CASSAAARSNYGYTF.

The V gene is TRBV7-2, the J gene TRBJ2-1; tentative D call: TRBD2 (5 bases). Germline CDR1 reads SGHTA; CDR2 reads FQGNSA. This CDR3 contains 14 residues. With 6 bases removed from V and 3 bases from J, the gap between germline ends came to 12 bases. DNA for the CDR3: TGTGCCAGCAGTTCCTCCGGGAACTACAATGAGCAGTTCTTC. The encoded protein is CASSSSGNYNEQFF.

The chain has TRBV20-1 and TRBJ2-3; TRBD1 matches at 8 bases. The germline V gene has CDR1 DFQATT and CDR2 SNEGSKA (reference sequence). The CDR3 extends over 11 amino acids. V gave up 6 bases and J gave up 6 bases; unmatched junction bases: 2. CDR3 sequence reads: CSARTGDTQYF. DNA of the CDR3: TGCAGTGCGAGGACAGGGGATACGCAGTATTTT.

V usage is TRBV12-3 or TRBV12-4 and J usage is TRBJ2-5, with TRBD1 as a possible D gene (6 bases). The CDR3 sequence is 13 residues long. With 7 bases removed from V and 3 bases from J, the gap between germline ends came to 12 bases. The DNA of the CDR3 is TGTGCCAGCAACAAACCAGGGGAAGAGACCCAGTACTTC. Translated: CASNKPGEETQYF.

The CDR3 DNA reads TGTGCCAGCACCGAACAGGTTACTAATGAAAAACTGTTTTTT. It is translated as CASTEQVTNEKLFF. The chain carries TRBV7-9 and TRBJ1-4; tentatively, D is TRBD1 (5 bases). Germline values: CDR1 SEHNR, CDR2 FQNEAQ (reference sequence). The CDR3 totals 14 residues. Trimming removed 7 bases at V and 2 bases at J, with 11 bases between.

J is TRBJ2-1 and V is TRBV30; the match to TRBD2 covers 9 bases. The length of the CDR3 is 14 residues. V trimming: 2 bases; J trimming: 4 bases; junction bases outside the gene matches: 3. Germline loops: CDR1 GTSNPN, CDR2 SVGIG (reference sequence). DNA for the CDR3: TGTGCCTGGAGTTCTAGCGGGGCTTACAATGAGCAGTTCTTC. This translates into CAWSSSGAYNEQFF. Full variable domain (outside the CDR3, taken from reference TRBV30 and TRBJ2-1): SQTIHQWPATLVQPVGSPLSLECTVEGTSNPNLYWYRQAAGRGLQLLFYSVGIGQISSEVPQNLSASRPQDRQFILSSKKLLLSDSGFYLCAWSSSGAYNEQFFGPGTRLTVL.

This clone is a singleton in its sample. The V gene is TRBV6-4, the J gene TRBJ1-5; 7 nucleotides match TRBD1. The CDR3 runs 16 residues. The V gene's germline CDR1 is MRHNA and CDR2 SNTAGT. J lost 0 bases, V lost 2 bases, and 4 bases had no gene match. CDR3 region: CASSDIGTDSNQPQHF. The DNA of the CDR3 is TGTGCCAGCAGTGACATCGGGACAGATAGCAATCAGCCCCAGCATTTT.

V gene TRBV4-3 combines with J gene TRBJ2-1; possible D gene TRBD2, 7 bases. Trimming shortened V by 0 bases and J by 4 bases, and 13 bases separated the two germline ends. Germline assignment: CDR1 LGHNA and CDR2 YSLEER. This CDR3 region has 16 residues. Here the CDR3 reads CASSQDVGGLYNEQFF. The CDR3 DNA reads TGCGCCAGCAGCCAAGATGTCGGGGGGCTATACAATGAGCAGTTCTTC.

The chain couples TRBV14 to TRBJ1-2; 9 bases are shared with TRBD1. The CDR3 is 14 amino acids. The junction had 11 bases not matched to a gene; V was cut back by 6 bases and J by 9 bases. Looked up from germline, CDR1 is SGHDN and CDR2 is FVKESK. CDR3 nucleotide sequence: TGTGCCAGCAGTAGGACAGGGGATTGGTTTAGCTACACCTTC. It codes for CASSRTGDWFSYTF.

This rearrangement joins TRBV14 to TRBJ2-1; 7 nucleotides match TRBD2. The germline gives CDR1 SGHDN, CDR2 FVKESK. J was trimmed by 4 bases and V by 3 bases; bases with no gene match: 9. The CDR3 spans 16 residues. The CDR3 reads CASSQVSSGRYNEQFF. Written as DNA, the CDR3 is TGTGCCAGCAGCCAGGTGTCTAGCGGCCGGTACAATGAGCAGTTCTTC.

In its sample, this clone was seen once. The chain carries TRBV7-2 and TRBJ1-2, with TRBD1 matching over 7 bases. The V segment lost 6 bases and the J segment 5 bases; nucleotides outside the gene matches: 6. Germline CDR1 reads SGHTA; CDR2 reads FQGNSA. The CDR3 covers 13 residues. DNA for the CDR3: TGTGCCAGCAGGCGACAGGGTGTTTATGGCTACACCTTC. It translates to CASRRQGVYGYTF.

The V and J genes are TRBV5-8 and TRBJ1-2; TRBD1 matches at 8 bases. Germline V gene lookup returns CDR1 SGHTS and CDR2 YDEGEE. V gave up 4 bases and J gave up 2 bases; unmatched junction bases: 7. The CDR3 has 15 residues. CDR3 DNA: TGTGCCAGCAGCATGCCGGGACAGGCGAACTATGGCTACACCTTC. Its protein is CASSMPGQANYGYTF.

Here the CDR3 reads CASSQDRVRRSNYGYTF. In DNA form, the CDR3 reads TGTGCCAGCAGTCAGGACAGGGTAAGAAGGTCCAACTATGGCTACACCTTC. The chain has TRBV6-6 and TRBJ1-2, with TRBD1 matching 8 bases. The J segment lost 2 bases and the V segment lost 5 bases, leaving 13 bases of the junction unmatched. The germline V gene has CDR1 MNHNY and CDR2 SVGAGI (reference sequence). This CDR3 is built from 17 residues.

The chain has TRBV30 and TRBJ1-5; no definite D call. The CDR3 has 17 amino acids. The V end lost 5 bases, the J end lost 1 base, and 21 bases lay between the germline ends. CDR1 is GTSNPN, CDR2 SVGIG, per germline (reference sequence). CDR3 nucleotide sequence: TGTGCCTGGGGCCTGACAAACGGGGTTTTGAGCAATCAGCCCCAGCATTTT. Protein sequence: CAWGLTNGVLSNQPQHF.

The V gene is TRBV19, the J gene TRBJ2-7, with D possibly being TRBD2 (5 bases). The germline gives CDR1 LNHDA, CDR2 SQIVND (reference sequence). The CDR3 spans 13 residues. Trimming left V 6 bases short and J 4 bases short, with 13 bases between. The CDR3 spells CASSSGIRYEQYV. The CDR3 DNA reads TGTGCCAGTAGCTCGGGAATCCGATACGAGCAGTACGTC.

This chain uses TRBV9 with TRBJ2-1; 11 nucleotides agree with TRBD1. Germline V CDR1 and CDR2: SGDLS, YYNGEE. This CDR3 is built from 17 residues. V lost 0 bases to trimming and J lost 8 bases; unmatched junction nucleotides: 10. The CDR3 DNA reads TGTGCCAGCAGCGTAGGTGAGGGGACAGGGGGAATCGATGAGCAGTTCTTC. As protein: CASSVGEGTGGIDEQFF.

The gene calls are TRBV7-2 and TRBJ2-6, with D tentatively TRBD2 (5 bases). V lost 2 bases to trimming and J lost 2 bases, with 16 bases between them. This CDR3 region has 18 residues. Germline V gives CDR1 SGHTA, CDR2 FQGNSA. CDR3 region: CASSLRGPILAGANVLTF. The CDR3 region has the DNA TGTGCCAGCAGCTTACGGGGTCCCATCCTCGCTGGGGCCAACGTCCTGACTTTC.

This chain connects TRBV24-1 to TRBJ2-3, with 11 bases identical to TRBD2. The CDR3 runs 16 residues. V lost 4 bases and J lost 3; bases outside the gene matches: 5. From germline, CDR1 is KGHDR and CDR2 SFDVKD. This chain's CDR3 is CATSDFGTSGTDTQYF. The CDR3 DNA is TGTGCCACCAGTGACTTCGGGACTAGCGGAACAGATACGCAGTATTTT.

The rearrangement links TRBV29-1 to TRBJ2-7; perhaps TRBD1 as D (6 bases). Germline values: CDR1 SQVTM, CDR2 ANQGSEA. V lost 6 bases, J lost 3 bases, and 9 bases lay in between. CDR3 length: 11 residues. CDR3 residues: CSVGALYEQYV. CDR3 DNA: TGCAGCGTGGGGGCGCTCTACGAGCAGTACGTC.

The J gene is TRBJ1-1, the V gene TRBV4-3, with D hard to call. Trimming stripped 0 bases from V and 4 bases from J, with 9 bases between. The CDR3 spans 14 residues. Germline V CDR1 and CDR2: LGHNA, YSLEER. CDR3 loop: CASSQEWRGTEAFF. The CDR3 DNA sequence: TGCGCCAGCAGCCAAGAATGGCGGGGCACTGAAGCTTTCTTT.

The CDR3, as DNA: TGTGCCAGCAGCCAGGGGCAAGATACGCAGTATTTT. Its translation: CASSQGQDTQYF. This chain uses TRBV4-2 with TRBJ2-3; D might be TRBD1 (5 bases). Trimming took 3 bases from V and 5 from J, leaving 6 bases between them. Germline loops: CDR1 LGHNA, CDR2 YNFKEQ. CDR3 length: 12 residues.

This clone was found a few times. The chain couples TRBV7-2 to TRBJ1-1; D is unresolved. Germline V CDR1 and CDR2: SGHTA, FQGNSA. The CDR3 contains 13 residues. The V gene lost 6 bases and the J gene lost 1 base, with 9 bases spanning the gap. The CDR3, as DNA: TGTGCCAGCAGTTCATCCGGGAACACTGAAGCTTTCTTT. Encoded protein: CASSSSGNTEAFF.

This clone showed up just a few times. In DNA, the CDR3 is TGCGCCAGCAGTCCTGGACTAGCGGGGTTCTACGAGCAGTACTTC. This gives the protein CASSPGLAGFYEQYF. This chain links TRBV10-1 with TRBJ2-7; 12 bases agree with TRBD2. The CDR3 spans 15 residues. Germline V CDR1 and CDR2: WNHNN, SYGVQD (reference sequence). V lost 5 bases, J lost 3 bases, and 5 bases stayed unmatched.

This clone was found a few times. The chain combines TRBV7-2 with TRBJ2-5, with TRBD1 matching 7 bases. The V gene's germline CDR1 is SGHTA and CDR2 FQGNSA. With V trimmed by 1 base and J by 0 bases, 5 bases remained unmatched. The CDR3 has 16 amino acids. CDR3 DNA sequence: TGTGCCAGCAGCTTAGAGGGACAGCTGTACCAAGAGACCCAGTACTTC. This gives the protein CASSLEGQLYQETQYF.

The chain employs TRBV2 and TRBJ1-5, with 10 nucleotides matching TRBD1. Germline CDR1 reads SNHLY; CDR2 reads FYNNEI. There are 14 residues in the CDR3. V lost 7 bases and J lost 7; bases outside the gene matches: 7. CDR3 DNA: TGTGCCAGCACCCCGACAGGGGGCGGCCAGCCCCAGCATTTT. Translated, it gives CASTPTGGGQPQHF.